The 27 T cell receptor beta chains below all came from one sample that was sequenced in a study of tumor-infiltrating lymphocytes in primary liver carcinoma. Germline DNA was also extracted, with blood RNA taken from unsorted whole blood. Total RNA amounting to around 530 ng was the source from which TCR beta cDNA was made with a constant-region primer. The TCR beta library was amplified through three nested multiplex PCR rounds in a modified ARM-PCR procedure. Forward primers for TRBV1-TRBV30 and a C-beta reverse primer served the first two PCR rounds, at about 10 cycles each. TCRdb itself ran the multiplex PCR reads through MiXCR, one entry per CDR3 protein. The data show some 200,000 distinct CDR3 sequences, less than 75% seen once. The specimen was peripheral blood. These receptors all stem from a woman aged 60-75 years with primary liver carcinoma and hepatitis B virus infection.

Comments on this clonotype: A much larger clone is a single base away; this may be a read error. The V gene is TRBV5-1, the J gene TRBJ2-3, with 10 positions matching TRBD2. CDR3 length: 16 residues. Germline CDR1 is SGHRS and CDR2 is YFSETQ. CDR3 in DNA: TGCACCAGCAGCTCCCGGACTAGCGGCATCACAGATACGCAGTATTTT. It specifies CTSSSRTSGITDTQYF.

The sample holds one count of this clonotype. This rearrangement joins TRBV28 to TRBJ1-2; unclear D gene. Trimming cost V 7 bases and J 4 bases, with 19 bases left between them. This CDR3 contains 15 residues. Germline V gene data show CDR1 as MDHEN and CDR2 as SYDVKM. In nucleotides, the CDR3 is TGTGCCAGCAATACTTCAACCTGGCAGCGCTATGGCTACACCTTC. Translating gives CASNTSTWQRYGYTF.

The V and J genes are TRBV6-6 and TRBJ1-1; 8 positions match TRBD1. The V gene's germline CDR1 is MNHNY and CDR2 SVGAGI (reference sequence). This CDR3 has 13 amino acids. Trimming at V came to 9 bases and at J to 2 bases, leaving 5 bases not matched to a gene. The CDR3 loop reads CASLTGVNTEAFF. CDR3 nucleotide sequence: TGTGCCAGTCTGACAGGGGTCAACACTGAAGCTTTCTTT.

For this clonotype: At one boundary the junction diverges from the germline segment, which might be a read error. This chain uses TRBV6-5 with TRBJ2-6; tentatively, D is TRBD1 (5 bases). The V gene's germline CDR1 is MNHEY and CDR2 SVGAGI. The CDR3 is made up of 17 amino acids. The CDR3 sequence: CDSSYDTGPSGANILTF. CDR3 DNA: TGTGACAGCAGTTACGATACGGGTCCTTCTGGGGCCAACATCCTGACTTTC.

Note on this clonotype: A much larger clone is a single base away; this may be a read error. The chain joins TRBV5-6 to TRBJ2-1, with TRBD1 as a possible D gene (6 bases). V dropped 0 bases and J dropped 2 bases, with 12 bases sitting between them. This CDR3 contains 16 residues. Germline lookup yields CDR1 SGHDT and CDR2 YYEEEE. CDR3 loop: CASSLGVKGAYNEQFF. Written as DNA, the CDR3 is TGTGCCAGCAGCTTGGGAGTAAAGGGGGCCTACAATGAGCAGTTCTTC.

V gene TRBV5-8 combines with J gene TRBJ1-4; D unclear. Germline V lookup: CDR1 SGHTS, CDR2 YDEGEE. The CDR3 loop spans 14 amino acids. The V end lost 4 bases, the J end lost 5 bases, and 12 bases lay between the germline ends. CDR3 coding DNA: TGTGCCAGCAGCCATGGAGGCGGAAATGAAAAACTGTTTTTT. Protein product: CASSHGGGNEKLFF.

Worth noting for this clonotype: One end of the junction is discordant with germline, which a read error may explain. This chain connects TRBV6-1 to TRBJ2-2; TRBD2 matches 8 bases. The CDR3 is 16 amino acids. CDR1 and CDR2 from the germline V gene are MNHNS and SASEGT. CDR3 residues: CDSSEQAGVNIGELFF. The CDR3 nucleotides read TGTGACAGCAGTGAACAAGCGGGAGTGAACATCGGGGAGCTGTTTTTT.

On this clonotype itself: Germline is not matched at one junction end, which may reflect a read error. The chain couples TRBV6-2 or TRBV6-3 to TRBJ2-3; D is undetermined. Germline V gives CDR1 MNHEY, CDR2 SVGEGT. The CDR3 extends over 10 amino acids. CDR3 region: CVSSEDTQYF. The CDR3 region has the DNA TGTGTCAGCTCTGAGGATACGCAATATTTT.

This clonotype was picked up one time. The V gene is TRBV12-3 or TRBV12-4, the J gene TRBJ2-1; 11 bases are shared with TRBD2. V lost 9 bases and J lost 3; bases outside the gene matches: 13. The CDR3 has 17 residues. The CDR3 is CASSPTGSGRVYNEQFF. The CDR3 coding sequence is TGTGCCAGTAGCCCCACCGGTAGCGGGAGGGTCTACAATGAGCAGTTCTTC.

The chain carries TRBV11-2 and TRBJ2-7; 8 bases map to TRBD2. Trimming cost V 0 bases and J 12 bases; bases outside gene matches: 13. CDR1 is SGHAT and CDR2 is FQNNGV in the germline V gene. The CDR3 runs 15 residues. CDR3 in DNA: TGTGCCAGCAGCTTAGATAGGGGACTAGTTCCAGGGCCGTACTTC. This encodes CASSLDRGLVPGPYF.

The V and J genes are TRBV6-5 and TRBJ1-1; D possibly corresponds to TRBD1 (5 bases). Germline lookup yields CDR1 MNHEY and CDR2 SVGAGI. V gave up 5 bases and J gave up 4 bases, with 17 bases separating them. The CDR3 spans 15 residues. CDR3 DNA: TGTGCCAGCAGTCAAGACGGGGTGGGGGGCACTGAAGCTTTCTTT. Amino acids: CASSQDGVGGTEAFF.

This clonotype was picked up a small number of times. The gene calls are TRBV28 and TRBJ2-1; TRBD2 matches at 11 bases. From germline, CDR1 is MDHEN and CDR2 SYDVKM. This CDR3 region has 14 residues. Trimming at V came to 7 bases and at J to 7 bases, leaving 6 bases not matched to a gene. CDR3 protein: CASTTSGSPNEQFF. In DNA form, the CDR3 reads TGTGCCAGCACAACTAGCGGGAGTCCTAATGAGCAGTTCTTC.

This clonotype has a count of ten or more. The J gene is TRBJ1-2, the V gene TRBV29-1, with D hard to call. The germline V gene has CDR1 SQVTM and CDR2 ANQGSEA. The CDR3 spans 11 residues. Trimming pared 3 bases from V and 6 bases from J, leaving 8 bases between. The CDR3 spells CSVDAGHGYTF. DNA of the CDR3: TGCAGCGTTGACGCCGGCCATGGCTACACCTTC.

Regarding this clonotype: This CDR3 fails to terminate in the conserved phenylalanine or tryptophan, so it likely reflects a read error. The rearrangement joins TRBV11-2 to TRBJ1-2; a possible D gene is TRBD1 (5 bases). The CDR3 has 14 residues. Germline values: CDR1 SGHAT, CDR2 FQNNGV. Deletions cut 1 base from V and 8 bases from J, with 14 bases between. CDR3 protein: CASSLGTGLGGYTI. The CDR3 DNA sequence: TGTGCCAGCAGCTTAGGAACAGGACTGGGGGGCTACACCATC.

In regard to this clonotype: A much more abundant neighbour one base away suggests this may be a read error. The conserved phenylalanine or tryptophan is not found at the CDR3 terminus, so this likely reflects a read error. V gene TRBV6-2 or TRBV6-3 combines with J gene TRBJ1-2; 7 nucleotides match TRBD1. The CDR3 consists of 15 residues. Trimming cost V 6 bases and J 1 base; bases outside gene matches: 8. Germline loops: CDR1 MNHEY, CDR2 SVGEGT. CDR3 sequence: CASSQGGEGNYGYTS. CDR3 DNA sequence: TGTGCCAGCAGCCAAGGGGGCGAGGGTAACTATGGCTACACCTCC.

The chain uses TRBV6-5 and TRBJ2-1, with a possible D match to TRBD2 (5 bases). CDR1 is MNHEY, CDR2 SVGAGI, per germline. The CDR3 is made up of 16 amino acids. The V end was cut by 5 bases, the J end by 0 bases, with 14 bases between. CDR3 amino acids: CASSARDSSSYNEQFF. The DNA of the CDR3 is TGTGCCAGCAGTGCACGGGATTCAAGCTCCTACAATGAGCAGTTCTTC.

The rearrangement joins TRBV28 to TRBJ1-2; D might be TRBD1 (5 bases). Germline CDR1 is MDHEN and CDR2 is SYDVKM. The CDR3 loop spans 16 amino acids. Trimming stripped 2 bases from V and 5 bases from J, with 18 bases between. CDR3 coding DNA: TGTGCCAGCAGTTTAGGGGGATCAAACAGCGGGTATGGCTACACCTTC. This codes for CASSLGGSNSGYGYTF.

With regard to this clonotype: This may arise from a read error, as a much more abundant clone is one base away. The CDR3 nucleotides read TGTGCCAGCAGTTATCAGGGGACGCATTGGTCTAACTATGGCCACACCTTC. Protein sequence: CASSYQGTHWSNYGHTF. The gene calls are TRBV6-5 and TRBJ1-2, with D perhaps matching TRBD1 (6 bases). Looked up from germline, CDR1 is MNHEY and CDR2 is SVGAGI. This CDR3 comprises 17 residues.

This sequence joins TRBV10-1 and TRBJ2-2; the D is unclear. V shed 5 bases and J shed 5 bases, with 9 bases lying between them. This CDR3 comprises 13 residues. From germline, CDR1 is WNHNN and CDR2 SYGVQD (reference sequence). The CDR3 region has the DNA TGCGCCAGCAGTCGTACTATTACCGGGGAGCTGTTTTTT. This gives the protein CASSRTITGELFF.

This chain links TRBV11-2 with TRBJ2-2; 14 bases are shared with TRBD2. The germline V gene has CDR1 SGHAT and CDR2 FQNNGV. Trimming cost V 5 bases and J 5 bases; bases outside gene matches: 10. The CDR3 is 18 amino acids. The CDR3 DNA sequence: TGTGCCAGCAGCAGCAGACTAGCGGGAGGGCCCGGGACCGGGGAGCTGTTTTTT. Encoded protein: CASSSRLAGGPGTGELFF.

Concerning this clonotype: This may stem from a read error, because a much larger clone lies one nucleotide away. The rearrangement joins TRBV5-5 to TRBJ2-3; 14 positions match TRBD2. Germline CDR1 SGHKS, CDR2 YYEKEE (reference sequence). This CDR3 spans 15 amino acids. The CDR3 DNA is TGTGCCAGCGGCTTGGGGACTAGCGGGAGATATACGCAGTATTTT. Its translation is CASGLGTSGRYTQYF.

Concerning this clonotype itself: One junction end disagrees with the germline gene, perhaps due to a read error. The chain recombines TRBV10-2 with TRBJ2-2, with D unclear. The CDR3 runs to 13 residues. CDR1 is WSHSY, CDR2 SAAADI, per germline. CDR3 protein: CSSSDRTTGELFF. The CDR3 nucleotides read TGTTCCAGCAGTGACCGTACCACCGGGGAGCTGTTTTTT.

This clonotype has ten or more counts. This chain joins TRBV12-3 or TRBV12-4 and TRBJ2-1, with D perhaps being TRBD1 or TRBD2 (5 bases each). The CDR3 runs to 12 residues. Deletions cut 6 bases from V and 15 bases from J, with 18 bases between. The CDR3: CASSPGALGRFF. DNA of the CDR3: TGTGCCAGCAGCCCCGGGGCTTTAGGACGGTTCTTC.

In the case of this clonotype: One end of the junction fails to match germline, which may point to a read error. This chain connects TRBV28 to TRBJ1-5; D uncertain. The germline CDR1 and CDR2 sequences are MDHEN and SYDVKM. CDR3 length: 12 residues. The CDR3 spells CASNDGGQLQHF. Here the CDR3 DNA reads TGTGCCAGCAACGATGGAGGTCAGCTCCAGCATTTT.

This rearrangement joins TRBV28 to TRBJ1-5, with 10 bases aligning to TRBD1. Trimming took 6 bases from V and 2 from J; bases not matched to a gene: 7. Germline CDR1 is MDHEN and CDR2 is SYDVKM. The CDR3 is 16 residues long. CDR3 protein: CASRKTGTGGNQPQHF. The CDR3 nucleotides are TGTGCCAGCAGAAAGACTGGGACAGGGGGCAATCAGCCCCAGCATTTT. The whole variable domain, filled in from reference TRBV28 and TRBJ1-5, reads DVKVTQSSRYLVKRTGEKVFLECVQDMDHENMFWYRQDPGLGLRLIYFSYDVKMKEKGDIPEGYSVSREKKERFSLILESASTNQTSMYLCASRKTGTGGNQPQHFGDGTRLSIL.

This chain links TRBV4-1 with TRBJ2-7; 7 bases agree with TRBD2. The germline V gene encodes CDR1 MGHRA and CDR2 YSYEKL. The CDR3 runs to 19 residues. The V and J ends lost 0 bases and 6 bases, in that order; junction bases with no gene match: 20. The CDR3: CASSQDSPLTSRITFEQYF. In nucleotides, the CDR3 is TGCGCCAGCAGCCAAGATTCTCCCCTGACTAGCCGAATAACCTTCGAGCAGTACTTC.

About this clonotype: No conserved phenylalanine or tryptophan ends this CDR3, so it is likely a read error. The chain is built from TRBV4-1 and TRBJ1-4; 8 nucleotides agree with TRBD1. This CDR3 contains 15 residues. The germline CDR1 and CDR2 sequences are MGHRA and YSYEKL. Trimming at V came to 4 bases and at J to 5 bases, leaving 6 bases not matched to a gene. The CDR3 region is CASSPLQGGNEKLFS. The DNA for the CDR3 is TGCGCCAGCAGCCCCTTACAGGGGGGAAATGAAAAACTGTTTTCT.